This T cell receptor (beta chain) originates from a study of T cell responses to AZD1222 COVID-19 vaccine. The CDR3 has 14 residues. Germline CDR1 and CDR2: SGHRS and YFSETQ. Between the trimmed V and J ends, which lost 4 bases and 5 bases, there was a span of 15 bases. Pooling covered second doses at about 4 or about 12 weeks. Sequencing was performed with immunoSEQ multiplex PCR; in TCRdb, only in-frame clones are kept and a portion is missing. The sample yields 150,000 to 200,000 clones, around 92% seen once. The sequences come from peripheral blood, collected 28 days after the second AZD1222 dose. The TCR comes from an adult who received the AZD1222 COVID-19 vaccine. The rearrangement links TRBV5-1 to TRBJ1-2; D might be TRBD1 (6 bases). The CDR3 region is CASSIPGEVYGYTF. For the CDR3, the DNA is TGCGCCAGCAGCATACCAGGGGAAGTTTATGGCTACACCTTC.